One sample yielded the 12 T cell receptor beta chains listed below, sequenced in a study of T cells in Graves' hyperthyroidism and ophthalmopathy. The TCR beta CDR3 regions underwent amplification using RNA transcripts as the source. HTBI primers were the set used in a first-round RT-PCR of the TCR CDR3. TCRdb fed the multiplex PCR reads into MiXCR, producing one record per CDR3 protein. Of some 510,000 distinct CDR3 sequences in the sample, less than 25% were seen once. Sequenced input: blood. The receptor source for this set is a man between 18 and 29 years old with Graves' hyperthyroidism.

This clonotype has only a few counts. DNA of the CDR3: TGTGCCAGCAGTCCCGGACAGGAGAATGGCTACACCTTC. Residues: CASSPGQENGYTF. J is TRBJ1-2 and V is TRBV28; 7 nucleotides align to TRBD1. The CDR3 loop spans 13 amino acids. With 5 bases clipped from V and 6 bases from J, the junction kept 6 bases outside the gene matches. Germline V gives CDR1 MDHEN, CDR2 SYDVKM.

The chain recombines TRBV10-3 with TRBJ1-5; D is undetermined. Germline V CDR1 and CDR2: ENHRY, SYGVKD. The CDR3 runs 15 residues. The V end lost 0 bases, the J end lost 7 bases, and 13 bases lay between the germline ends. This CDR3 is CAISESGGPGQPQHF. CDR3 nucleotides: TGTGCCATCAGTGAGTCAGGAGGGCCGGGACAGCCCCAGCATTTT.

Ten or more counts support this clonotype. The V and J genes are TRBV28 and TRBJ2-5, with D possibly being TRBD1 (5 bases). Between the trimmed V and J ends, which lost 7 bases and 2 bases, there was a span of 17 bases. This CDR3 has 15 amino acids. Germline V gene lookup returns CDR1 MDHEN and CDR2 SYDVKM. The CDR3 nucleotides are TGTGCCAGCAATCCCCCGGGCAGGGTACAAGAGACCCAGTACTTC. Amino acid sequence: CASNPPGRVQETQYF.

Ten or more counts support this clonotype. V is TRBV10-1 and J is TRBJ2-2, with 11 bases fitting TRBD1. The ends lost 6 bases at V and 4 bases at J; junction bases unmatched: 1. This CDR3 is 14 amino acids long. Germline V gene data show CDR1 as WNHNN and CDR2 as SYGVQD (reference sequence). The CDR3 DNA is TGCGCCAGCAGGGGGACAGGGGGCACCGGGGAGCTGTTTTTT. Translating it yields CASRGTGGTGELFF.

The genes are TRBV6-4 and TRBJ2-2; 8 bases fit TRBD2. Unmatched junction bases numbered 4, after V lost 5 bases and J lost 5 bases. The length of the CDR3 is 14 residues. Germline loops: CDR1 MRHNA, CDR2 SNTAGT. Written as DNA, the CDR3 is TGTGCCAGCAGTACGACTAGCGTTACCGGGGAGCTGTTTTTT. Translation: CASSTTSVTGELFF.

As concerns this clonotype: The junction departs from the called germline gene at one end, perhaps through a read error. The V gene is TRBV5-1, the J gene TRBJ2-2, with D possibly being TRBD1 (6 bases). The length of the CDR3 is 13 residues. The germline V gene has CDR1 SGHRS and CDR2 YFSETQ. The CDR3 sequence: CASSLQGTGELCF. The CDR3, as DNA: TGCGCCAGCAGCTTACAGGGAACCGGGGAGCTGTGTTTT.

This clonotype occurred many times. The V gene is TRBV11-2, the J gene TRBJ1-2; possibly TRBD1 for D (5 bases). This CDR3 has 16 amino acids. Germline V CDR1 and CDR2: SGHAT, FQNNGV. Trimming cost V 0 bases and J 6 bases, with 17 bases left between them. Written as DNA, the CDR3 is TGTGCCAGCAGCTTAGATGGTCCAGGGCTACAGCATGGCTACACCTTC. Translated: CASSLDGPGLQHGYTF.

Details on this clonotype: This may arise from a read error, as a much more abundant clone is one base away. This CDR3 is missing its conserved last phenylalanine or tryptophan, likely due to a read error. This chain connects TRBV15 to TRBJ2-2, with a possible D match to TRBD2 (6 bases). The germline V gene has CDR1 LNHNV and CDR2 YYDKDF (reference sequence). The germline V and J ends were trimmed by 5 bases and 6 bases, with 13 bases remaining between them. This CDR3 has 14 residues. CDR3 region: CATSERWGAGELFL. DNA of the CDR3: TGTGCCACCAGCGAGAGGTGGGGGGCCGGGGAGCTGTTTCTT.

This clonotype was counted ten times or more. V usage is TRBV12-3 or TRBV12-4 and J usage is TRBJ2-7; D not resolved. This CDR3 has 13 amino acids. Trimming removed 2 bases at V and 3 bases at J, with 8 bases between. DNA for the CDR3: TGTGCCAGCAGTTTATATCTACTCTACGAGCAGTACTTC. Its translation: CASSLYLLYEQYF.

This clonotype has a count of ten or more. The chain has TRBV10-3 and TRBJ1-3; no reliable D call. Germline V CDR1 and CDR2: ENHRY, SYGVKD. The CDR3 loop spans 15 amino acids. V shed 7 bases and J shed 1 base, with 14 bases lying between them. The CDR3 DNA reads TGTGCCATCACCAAAAACGCAGGTTCTGGAAACACCATATATTTT. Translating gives CAITKNAGSGNTIYF.

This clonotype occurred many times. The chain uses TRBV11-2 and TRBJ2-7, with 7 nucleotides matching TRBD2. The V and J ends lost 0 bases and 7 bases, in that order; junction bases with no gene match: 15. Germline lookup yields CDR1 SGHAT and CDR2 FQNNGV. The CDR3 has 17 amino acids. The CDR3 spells CASSLDGGRELLREQYF. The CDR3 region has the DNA TGTGCCAGCAGCTTAGATGGTGGGAGGGAGTTGCTTCGGGAGCAGTACTTC.

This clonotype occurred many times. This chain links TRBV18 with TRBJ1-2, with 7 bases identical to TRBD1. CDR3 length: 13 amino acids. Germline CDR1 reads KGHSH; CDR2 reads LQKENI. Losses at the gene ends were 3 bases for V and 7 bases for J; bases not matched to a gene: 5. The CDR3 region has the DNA TGTGCCAGCTCACCGGACAGGTTCTCTGGCTACACCTTC. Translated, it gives CASSPDRFSGYTF.